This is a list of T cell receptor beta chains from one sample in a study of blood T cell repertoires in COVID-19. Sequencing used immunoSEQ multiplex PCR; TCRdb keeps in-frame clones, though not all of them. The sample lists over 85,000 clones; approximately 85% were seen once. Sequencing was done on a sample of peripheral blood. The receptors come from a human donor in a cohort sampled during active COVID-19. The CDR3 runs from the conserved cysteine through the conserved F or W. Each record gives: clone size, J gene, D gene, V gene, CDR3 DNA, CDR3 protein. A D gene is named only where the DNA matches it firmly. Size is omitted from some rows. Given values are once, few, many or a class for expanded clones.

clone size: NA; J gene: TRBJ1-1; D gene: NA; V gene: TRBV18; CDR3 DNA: TGTGCCAGCTCACCACGATCCGGGGGTATGAACACTGAAGCTTTCTTT; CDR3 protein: CASSPRSGGMNTEAFF
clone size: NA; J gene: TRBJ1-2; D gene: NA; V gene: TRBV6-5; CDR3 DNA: TGTGCCACCTCTACGGGAAACTATGGCTACACCTTC; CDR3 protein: CATSTGNYGYTF
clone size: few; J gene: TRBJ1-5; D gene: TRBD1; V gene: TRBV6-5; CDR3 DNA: TGTGCCAGCAGTTACGACAGGGGGTATCAGCCCCAGCATTTT; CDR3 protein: CASSYDRGYQPQHF
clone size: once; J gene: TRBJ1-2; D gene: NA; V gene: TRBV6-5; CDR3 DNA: TGTGCCAGCAGCCCATACAGCCCCAACTCCTATGGCTACACCTTC; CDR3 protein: CASSPYSPNSYGYTF
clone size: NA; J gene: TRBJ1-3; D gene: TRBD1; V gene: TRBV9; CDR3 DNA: TGTGCCAGCAGTACAGGGGATGGCTCTGGAAACACCATATATTTT; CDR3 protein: CASSTGDGSGNTIYF
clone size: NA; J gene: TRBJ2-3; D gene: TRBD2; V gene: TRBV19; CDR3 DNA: TGTGCCAGTAGTAAGAGGCTAGCGGGGGGGACAGATACGCAGTATTTT; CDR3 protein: CASSKRLAGGTDTQYF
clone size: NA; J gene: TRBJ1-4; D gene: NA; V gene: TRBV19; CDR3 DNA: TGTGCCAGTAGTATGGCCGGGTTGGCCGGGGAAAAACTGTTTTTT; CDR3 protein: CASSMAGLAGEKLFF
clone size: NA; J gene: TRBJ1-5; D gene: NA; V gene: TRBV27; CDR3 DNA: TGTGCCAGCAGTTCAACAGGGAATAGCAATCAGCCCCAGCATTTT; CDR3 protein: CASSSTGNSNQPQHF
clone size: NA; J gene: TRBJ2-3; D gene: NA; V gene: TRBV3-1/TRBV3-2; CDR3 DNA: TGTGCCAGCACCTCGGTGGGGCTTAGTCTAGATACGCAGTATTTT; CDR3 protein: CASTSVGLSLDTQYF
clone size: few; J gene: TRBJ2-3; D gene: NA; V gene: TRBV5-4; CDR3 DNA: TGTGCCAGCAGCTCTCCCGGGAGTAGGATTTCGGATACGCAGTATTTT; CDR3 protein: CASSSPGSRISDTQYF
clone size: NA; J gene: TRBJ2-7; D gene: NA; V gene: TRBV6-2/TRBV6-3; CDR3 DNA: TGTGCCAGCAGTCTCTTAAGGGGGACCTACGAGCAGTACTTC; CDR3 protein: CASSLLRGTYEQYF
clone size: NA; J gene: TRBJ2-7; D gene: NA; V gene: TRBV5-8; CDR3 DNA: TGTGCCAGCAGATGGACGGGAACCTACGAGCAGTACTTC; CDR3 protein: CASRWTGTYEQYF
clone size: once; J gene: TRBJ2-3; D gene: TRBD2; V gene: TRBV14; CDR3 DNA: TGTGCCAGCAGCCCATCACCGGGACTAGCGGGGGAGGGCACGCAGTATTTT; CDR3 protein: CASSPSPGLAGEGTQYF
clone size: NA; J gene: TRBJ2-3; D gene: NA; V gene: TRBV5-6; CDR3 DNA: TGTGCCAGCAGCTTGATGATGGGGCGATTCACAGATACGCAGTATTTT; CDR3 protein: CASSLMMGRFTDTQYF
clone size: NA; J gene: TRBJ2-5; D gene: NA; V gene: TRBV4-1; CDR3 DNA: TGCGCCAGCAGCCAACAGGGGATCCAAGAGACCCAGTACTTC; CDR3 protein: CASSQQGIQETQYF
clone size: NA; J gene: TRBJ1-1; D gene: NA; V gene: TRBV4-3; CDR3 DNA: TGCGCCAGCAGCCATATACAGGAGTGGCGCACTGAAGCTTTCTTT; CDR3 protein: CASSHIQEWRTEAFF
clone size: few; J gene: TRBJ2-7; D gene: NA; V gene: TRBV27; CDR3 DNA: TGTGCCAGCAGTCTATGGGCAGGGAGGGAGCAGTACTTC; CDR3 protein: CASSLWAGREQYF
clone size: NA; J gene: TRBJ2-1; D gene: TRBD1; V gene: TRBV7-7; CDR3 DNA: TGTGCTAGCAGCCCAGACAGGGCCCGTTACAATGAGCAGTTCTTC; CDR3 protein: CASSPDRARYNEQFF
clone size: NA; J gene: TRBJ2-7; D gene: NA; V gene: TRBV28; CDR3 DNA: TGTGCCAGCAGTTTATCGCAGGGGGGCTACGAGCAGTACTTC; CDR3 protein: CASSLSQGGYEQYF
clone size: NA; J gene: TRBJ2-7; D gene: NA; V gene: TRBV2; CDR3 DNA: TGTGCCAGCAGTGAATACAGGTACTACGAGCAGTACTTC; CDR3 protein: CASSEYRYYEQYF
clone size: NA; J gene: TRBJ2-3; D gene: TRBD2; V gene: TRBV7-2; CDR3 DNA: TGTGCCAGCAGCGGAAGAGTACTAGCGGGGATGGGGCCAGATACGCAGTATTTT; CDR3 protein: CASSGRVLAGMGPDTQYF
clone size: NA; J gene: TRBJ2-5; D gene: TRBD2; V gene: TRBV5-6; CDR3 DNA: TGTGCCAGCAGCTTGCGCTTAGCGGGAGTAGAGACCCAGTACTTC; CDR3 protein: CASSLRLAGVETQYF
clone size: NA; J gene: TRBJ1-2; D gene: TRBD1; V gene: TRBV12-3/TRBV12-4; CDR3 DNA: TGTGCCAGCGGGACAGGGAATGGCTACACCTTC; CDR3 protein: CASGTGNGYTF
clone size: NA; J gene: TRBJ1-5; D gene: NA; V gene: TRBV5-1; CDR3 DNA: TGCGCCAGCAGCTTGCATGGGCCCCAGAGCAATCAGCCCCAGCATTTT; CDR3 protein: CASSLHGPQSNQPQHF
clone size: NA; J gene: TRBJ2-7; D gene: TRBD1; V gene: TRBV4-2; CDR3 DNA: TGTGCCAGCAGCCAACCGGGACAGGGGGGTGAGCAGTACTTC; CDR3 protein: CASSQPGQGGEQYF
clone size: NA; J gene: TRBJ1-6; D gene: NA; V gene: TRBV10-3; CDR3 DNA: TGTGCCATCAGTGAGTCTGTACAGTATAATTCACCCCTCCACTTT; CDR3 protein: CAISESVQYNSPLHF
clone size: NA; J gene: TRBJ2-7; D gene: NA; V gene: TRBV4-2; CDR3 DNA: TGTGCCAGCAGCCCTAGTCCTAGCGCGGTGGGAGAGCAGTACTTC; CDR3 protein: CASSPSPSAVGEQYF
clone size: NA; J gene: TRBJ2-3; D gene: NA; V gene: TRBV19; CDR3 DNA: TGTGCCAGTAGTCCGGAGCTTACTGGTACGCAGTATTTT; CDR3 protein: CASSPELTGTQYF
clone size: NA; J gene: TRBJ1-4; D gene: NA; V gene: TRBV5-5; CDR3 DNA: TGTGCCAGCAGCTCGCTCCACAGGGCAACTAATGAAAAACTGTTTTTT; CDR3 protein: CASSSLHRATNEKLFF
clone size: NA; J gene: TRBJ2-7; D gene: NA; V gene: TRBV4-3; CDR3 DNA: TGCGCCAGCAGCCCACGACAGGTGGCCTACGAGCAGTACTTC; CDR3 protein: CASSPRQVAYEQYF
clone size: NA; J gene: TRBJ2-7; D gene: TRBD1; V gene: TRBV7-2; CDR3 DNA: TGTGCCAGCAGCATTACCGGGACAGGGATAACGGGGCAGTACTTC; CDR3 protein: CASSITGTGITGQYF
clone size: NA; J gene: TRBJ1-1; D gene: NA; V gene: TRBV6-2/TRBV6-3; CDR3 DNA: TGTGCCAGCAGTTACGGTGGGCTGGTTGAAGCTTTCTTT; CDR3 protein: CASSYGGLVEAFF
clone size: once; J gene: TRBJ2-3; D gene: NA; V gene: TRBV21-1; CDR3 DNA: TGTGCCAGCAGCCCTCCTTTAGCGGGACCTAGCACAGATACGCAGTATTTT; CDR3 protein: CASSPPLAGPSTDTQYF
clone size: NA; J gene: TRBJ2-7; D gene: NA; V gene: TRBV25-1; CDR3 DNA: TGTGCCAGCAGTGACCGCGACAACGAGCAGTACTTC; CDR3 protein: CASSDRDNEQYF
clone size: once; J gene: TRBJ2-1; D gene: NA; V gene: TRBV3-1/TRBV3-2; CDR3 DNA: TGTGCCAGCAGCCAAGGGGTTCGACAAAACAATGAGCAGTTCTTC; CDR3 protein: CASSQGVRQNNEQFF
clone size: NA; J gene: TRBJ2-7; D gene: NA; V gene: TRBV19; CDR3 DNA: TGTGCCAGTAGTACCGCGGGGCTGGGGGTCTACGAGCAGTACTTC; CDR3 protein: CASSTAGLGVYEQYF
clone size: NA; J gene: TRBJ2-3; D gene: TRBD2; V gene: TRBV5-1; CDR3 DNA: TGCGCCAGCAGCCGTGGATTAGGACTAGAATTAGGAGATACGCAGTATTTT; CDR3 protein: CASSRGLGLELGDTQYF